This T cell receptor (beta chain) emerged from a study of T cells in Graves' hyperthyroidism and ophthalmopathy. For the study at large: Before any treatment, at initial diagnosis, peripheral blood was collected.

Study-level results: Blood also held most thyroid clonotypes expanded beyond 0.001. Patients with ophthalmopathy were separated from those with stable hyperthyroidism by a 13 V-J model.

The investigators amplified TCR beta CDR3 regions from RNA transcripts. The TCR CDR3 first-round RT-PCR relied on the HTBI primer set. TCRdb called the multiplex PCR reads again in MiXCR, with one record for every CDR3 protein. The table has approximately 380,000 distinct CDR3 sequences, approximately 17% seen once. Diagnosis relied on clinical symptoms, serum thyroxine and TRAb, thyroid ultrasound and orbital computed tomography. In germline, CDR1 is SGHTS, CDR2 YDEGEE. The CDR3 spans 14 residues. V lost 1 base, J lost 5 bases, and 4 bases stayed unmatched. This clonotype has ten or more counts. Its antigen is unknown.

Sequencing was performed on blood. The rearrangement uses TRBV5-8 and TRBJ2-5, with TRBD2 matching 8 bases. This receptor was identified in a man aged 18 to 29 with Graves' ophthalmopathy. The CDR3 DNA is TGTGCCAGCAGCTTGACTAGCGGTCTCGAGACCCAGTACTTC. Translating it yields CASSLTSGLETQYF.